Listed below are T cell receptor beta chains from one sample, sequenced in a study of cytomegalovirus exposure and HLA in healthy donors. Libraries were prepared by immunoSEQ multiplex PCR; TCRdb keeps only in-frame clonotypes and omits some of them. The table includes 150,000 to 200,000 clones, 60% to 85% detected once. The sample consisted of PBMCs. The receptors derive from a woman between 25 and 40 years old in good health and CMV-seronegative. The CDR3 runs from the conserved cysteine through the conserved F or W. A D gene is named only where the DNA matches it firmly. The listing skips clone size in some rows; elsewhere it reads once, few, many or a size class.

J,size,D,V,CDR3,DNA
TRBJ1-4,once,-,TRBV7-9,CASSGNWGGYEKLFF,TGTGCCAGCAGCGGAAACTGGGGCGGTTATGAAAAACTGTTTTTT
TRBJ1-3,-,-,TRBV30,CAWSVFISGNTIYF,TGTGCCTGGAGTGTATTTATCTCTGGAAACACCATATATTTT
TRBJ2-1,few,TRBD2,TRBV6-1,CASSDEGLAGGYLNRRQFF,TGTGCCAGCAGTGACGAGGGACTAGCGGGGGGGTACCTAAATCGAAGGCAGTTCTTC
TRBJ2-7,once,-,TRBV18,CASSPGSGYEQYF,TGTGCCAGCTCACCAGGCTCCGGGTACGAGCAGTACTTC
TRBJ1-1,-,-,TRBV6-5,CASSYSRGTEAFF,TGTGCCAGCAGTTACTCTAGGGGTACAGAAGCTTTCTTT
TRBJ2-1,-,-,TRBV27,CASRGGALEQFF,TGTGCCAGCAGGGGGGGGGCCCTCGAGCAGTTCTTC
TRBJ1-2,once,-,TRBV12-2,CASRSRDMSIYGYTF,TGTGCAAGTCGCTCCCGGGACATGTCCATTTATGGCTACACCTTC
TRBJ1-1,-,-,TRBV30,CAWSVPRGGPAFF,TGTGCCTGGAGTGTACCCCGGGGGGGGCCGGCTTTCTTT
TRBJ1-1,-,-,TRBV2,CASNPQGSNTEAFF,TGTGCCAGCAACCCCCAGGGGAGTAATACTGAAGCTTTCTTT
TRBJ2-7,-,-,TRBV18,CASSGTSYEQYF,TGTGCCAGCTCCGGGACATCCTACGAGCAGTACTTC
TRBJ2-7,-,-,TRBV28,CASTFGGRAYEQYF,TGTGCCAGCACGTTCGGGGGGCGCGCCTACGAGCAGTACTTC
TRBJ2-7,-,TRBD1,TRBV4-1,CASSPIPGGAYEQYF,TGCGCCAGCAGCCCTATCCCAGGGGGTGCCTACGAGCAGTACTTC
TRBJ2-1,-,TRBD1,TRBV18,CASSWTGGSYNEQFF,TGTGCCAGCTCATGGACAGGGGGGTCCTACAATGAGCAGTTCTTC
TRBJ2-1,-,TRBD2,TRBV7-3,CASSPTGRVFGNEQFF,TGTGCCAGCAGCCCGACCGGGAGGGTCTTCGGCAATGAGCAGTTCTTC
TRBJ2-2,few,-,TRBV6-6,CASSYSTDPGELFF,TGTGCCAGCAGTTACTCGACAGACCCCGGGGAGCTGTTTTTT
TRBJ2-1,-,-,TRBV5-1,CASSYDWNEQFF,TGCGCCAGCAGCTATGACTGGAATGAGCAGTTCTTC
TRBJ2-2,-,-,TRBV5-1,CASSPRTATLAGELFF,TGCGCCAGCAGTCCCCGGACAGCGACGCTCGCCGGGGAGCTGTTTTTT
TRBJ1-5,-,TRBD1,TRBV19,CASTPGQARNQPQHF,TGTGCCAGTACCCCCGGACAGGCACGCAATCAGCCCCAGCATTTT
TRBJ1-1,once,TRBD1,TRBV6-6,CASSWTGTFTEAFF,TGTGCCAGCAGCTGGACAGGGACGTTCACTGAAGCTTTCTTT
TRBJ1-2,-,-,TRBV9,CASRSLSDYGYTF,TGTGCCAGCAGATCACTGTCGGACTATGGCTACACCTTC
TRBJ1-6,few,-,TRBV5-6,CASSLDRTNSPLHF,TGTGCCAGCAGCTTGGACAGGACAAATTCACCCCTCCACTTT
TRBJ1-2,-,TRBD1,TRBV13,CASSSLPGGDYGYTF,TGTGCCAGCAGCTCGTTACCAGGGGGCGACTATGGCTACACCTTC
TRBJ1-1,once,-,TRBV30,CAFTSGDTEAFF,TGTGCCTTTACCTCAGGGGACACTGAAGCTTTCTTT
TRBJ2-7,-,TRBD1,TRBV6-5,CASRGTGDYEQYF,TGTGCCAGCAGGGGGACAGGGGACTACGAGCAGTACTTC
TRBJ2-6,-,-,TRBV15,CATSRRQFSSGANVLTF,TGTGCCACCAGCAGGCGACAGTTTAGCTCTGGGGCCAACGTCCTGACTTTC
TRBJ2-2,-,-,TRBV7-7,CASSLDRVTGELFF,TGTGCTAGCAGCTTAGACAGAGTCACCGGGGAGCTGTTTTTT
TRBJ2-2,-,-,TRBV6-1,CASRVTGNTGELFF,TGTGCCAGCAGGGTTACAGGGAACACCGGGGAGCTGTTTTTT
TRBJ1-2,-,-,TRBV4-1,CASSQADPPGQGSYGYTF,TGCGCCAGCAGCCAAGCGGACCCGCCGGGGCAGGGGAGCTATGGCTACACCTTC
TRBJ1-6,-,TRBD1,TRBV7-8,CASSPEDRTNSPLHF,TGTGCCAGCAGTCCTGAGGACAGGACGAATTCACCCCTCCACTTT
TRBJ1-1,-,-,TRBV28,CASSLSASEAFF,TGTGCCAGCAGTTTGTCAGCTAGTGAAGCTTTCTTT
TRBJ2-7,-,TRBD1,TRBV19,CASSMAQGAYEQYF,TGTGCCAGTAGTATGGCGCAGGGGGCCTACGAGCAGTACTTC
TRBJ1-6,-,-,TRBV9,CASSGGRSYNSPLHF,TGTGCCAGCAGCGGGGGGCGATCCTATAATTCACCCCTCCACTTT
TRBJ2-3,-,TRBD2,TRBV27,CASSLDSGGVYTQYF,TGTGCCAGCAGTTTGGATAGCGGGGGGGTTTATACGCAGTATTTT
TRBJ2-5,-,-,TRBV4-1,CASSQVGGGRGSQYF,TGCGCCAGCAGCCAAGTAGGGGGCGGACGGGGGTCCCAGTACTTC
TRBJ1-1,few,-,TRBV2,CASSSPTRSNTEAFF,TGTGCCAGCAGCTCCCCGACACGGTCGAACACTGAAGCTTTCTTT
TRBJ1-2,-,-,TRBV30,CAWSAGVGYTF,TGTGCCTGGAGTGCAGGGGTTGGCTACACCTTC
TRBJ1-6,-,TRBD1,TRBV28,CASSPRQGESFYNNSPLHF,TGTGCCAGCAGTCCACGACAGGGGGAAAGCTTTTATAATAATTCACCCCTCCACTTT
TRBJ1-2,-,-,TRBV19,CASSPTGGDYGYTF,TGTGCCAGTAGTCCAACGGGAGGGGACTATGGCTACACCTTC
TRBJ2-3,once,TRBD1,TRBV9,CASSTTGQLTDTQYF,TGTGCCAGCAGCACAACGGGACAGCTCACAGATACGCAGTATTTT
TRBJ2-2,-,-,TRBV30,CAWKRDILNTGELFF,TGTGCCTGGAAAAGGGACATACTGAACACCGGGGAGCTGTTTTTT
TRBJ2-1,once,-,TRBV9,CASSVAGVYNEQFF,TGTGCCAGCAGCGTAGCGGGGGTCTACAATGAGCAGTTCTTC
TRBJ1-5,few,-,TRBV15,CATSRGVGQPQHF,TGTGCCACCAGCAGGGGAGTCGGCCAGCCCCAGCATTTT
TRBJ2-3,-,-,TRBV2,CASSTFTSTDTQYF,TGTGCCAGCTCCACATTTACGAGCACAGATACGCAGTATTTT
TRBJ2-5,-,TRBD2,TRBV15,CATTIAGGLGETQYF,TGTGCCACCACCATAGCGGGGGGATTGGGGGAGACCCAGTACTTC
TRBJ1-4,-,-,TRBV5-1,CASSLARPTNEKLFF,TGCGCCAGCAGCTTGGCCAGGCCAACTAATGAAAAACTGTTTTTT
TRBJ2-7,-,-,TRBV27,CASSFAGKPYEQYF,TGTGCCAGCAGTTTTGCAGGGAAACCCTACGAGCAGTACTTC
TRBJ2-7,-,TRBD1,TRBV5-1,CASSSGQGRGEQYF,TGCGCCAGCAGCTCCGGACAGGGACGTGGCGAGCAGTACTTC
TRBJ2-1,-,TRBD2,TRBV5-6,CASSLVGGGVNEQFF,TGTGCCAGCAGCTTGGTGGGCGGGGGGGTGAATGAGCAGTTCTTC
TRBJ2-7,-,-,TRBV11-3,CASSFMGPSYEQYF,TGTGCCAGCAGCTTTATGGGCCCCTCCTACGAGCAGTACTTC
TRBJ2-3,-,-,TRBV4-2,CASSPLKGGTDTQYF,TGTGCCAGCAGCCCTTTGAAGGGGGGGACAGATACGCAGTATTTT
TRBJ2-7,-,TRBD1,TRBV5-1,CASSWGDRGNEQYF,TGCGCCAGCAGCTGGGGGGACAGGGGGAACGAGCAGTACTTC
TRBJ2-1,few,TRBD2,TRBV4-3,CASSQGLADEQFF,TGCGCCAGCAGCCAAGGACTAGCCGATGAGCAGTTCTTC
TRBJ2-7,-,TRBD1,TRBV6-1,CASSEADRLSYEQYF,TGTGCCAGCAGTGAAGCGGACAGGCTCTCCTACGAGCAGTACTTC
TRBJ2-7,-,TRBD1,TRBV5-1,CASSLGQGINEQYF,TGCGCCAGCAGCCTCGGACAGGGGATCAACGAGCAGTACTTC
TRBJ2-7,-,-,TRBV4-1,CASSRDNSYEQYF,TGCGCCAGCAGCCGGGACAACTCCTACGAGCAGTACTTC
TRBJ1-1,-,-,TRBV2,CASSDEGSTGKAFF,TGTGCCAGCAGTGACGAGGGAAGCACGGGAAAAGCTTTCTTT
TRBJ2-1,-,-,TRBV9,CASSVEGSLKQLF,TGTGCCAGCAGCGTAGAAGGTAGCTTAAAGCAGCTCTTC